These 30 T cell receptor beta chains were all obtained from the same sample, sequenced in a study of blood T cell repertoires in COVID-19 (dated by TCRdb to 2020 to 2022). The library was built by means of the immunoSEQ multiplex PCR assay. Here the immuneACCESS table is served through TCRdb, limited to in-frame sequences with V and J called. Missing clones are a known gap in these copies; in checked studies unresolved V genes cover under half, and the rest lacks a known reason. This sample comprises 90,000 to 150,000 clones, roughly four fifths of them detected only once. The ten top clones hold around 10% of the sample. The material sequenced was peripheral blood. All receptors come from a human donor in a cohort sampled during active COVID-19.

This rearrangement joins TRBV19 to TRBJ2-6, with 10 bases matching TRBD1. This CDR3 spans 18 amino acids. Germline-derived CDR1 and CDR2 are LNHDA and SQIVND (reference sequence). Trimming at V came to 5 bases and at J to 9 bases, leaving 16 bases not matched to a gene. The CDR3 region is CASSPLGQGSPGDNVLTF. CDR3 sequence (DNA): TGTGCCAGTAGTCCCCTGGGACAGGGGTCACCTGGAGACAACGTCCTGACTTTC.

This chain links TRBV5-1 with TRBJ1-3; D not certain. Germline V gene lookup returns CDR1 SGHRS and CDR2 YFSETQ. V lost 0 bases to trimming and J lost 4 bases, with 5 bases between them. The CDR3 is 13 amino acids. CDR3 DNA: TGCGCCAGCAGCTTGGGACACGGAAACACCATATATTTT. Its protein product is CASSLGHGNTIYF.

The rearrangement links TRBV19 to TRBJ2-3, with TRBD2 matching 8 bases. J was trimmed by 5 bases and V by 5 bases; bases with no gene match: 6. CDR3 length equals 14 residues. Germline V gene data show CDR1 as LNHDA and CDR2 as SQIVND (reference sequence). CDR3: CASSPAGGEDTQYF. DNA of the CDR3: TGTGCCAGTAGTCCCGCGGGGGGCGAAGATACGCAGTATTTT.

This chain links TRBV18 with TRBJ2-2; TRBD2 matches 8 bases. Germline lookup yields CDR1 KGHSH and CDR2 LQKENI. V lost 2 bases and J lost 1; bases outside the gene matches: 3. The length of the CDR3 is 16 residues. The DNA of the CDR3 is TGTGCCAGCTCACCAGTGCTAGCGGGGAACACCGGGGAGCTGTTTTTT. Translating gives CASSPVLAGNTGELFF.

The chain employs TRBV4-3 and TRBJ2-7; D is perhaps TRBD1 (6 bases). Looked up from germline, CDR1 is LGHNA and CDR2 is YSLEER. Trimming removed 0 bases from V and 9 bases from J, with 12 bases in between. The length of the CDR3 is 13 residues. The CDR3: CASSQDRGSVQYF. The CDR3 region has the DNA TGCGCCAGCAGCCAAGACAGGGGATCGGTGCAGTACTTC.

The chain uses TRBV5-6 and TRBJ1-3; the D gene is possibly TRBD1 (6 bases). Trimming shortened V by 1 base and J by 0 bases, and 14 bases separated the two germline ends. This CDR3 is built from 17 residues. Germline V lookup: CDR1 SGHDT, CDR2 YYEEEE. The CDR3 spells CASSLLGDRTSGNTIYF. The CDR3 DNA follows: TGTGCCAGCAGCTTGCTGGGTGACAGGACCTCTGGAAACACCATATATTTT.

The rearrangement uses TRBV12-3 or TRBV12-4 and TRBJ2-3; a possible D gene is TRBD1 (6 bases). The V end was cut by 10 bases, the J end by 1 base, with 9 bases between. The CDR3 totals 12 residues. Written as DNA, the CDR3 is TGTGCCACAGGGGCCGGCACAGATACGCAGTATTTT. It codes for CATGAGTDTQYF.

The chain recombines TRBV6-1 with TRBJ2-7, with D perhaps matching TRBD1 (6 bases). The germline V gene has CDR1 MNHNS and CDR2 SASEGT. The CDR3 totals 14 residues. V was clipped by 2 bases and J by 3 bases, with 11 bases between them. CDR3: CASSETGMSYEQYF. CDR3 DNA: TGTGCCAGCAGTGAAACAGGGATGAGCTACGAGCAGTACTTC.

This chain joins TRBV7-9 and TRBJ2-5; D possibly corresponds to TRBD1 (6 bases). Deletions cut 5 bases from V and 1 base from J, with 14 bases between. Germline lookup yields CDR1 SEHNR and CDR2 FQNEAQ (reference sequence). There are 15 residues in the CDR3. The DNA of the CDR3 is TGTGCCAGCAGCGAAACAGGGAAGGTCCAAGAGACCCAGTACTTC. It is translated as CASSETGKVQETQYF.

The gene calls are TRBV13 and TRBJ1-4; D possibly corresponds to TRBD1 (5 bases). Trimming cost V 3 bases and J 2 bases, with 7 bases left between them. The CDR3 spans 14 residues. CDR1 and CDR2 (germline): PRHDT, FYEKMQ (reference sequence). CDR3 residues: CASSLTATNEKLFF. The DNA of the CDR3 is TGTGCCAGCAGCTTGACAGCCACTAATGAAAAACTGTTTTTT.

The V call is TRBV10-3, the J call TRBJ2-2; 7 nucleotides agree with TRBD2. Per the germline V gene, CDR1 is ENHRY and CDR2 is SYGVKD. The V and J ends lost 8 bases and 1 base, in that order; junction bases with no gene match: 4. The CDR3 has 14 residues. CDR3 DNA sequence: TGTGCCATCCGGCCGGGGGGGAACACCGGGGAGCTGTTTTTT. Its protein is CAIRPGGNTGELFF.

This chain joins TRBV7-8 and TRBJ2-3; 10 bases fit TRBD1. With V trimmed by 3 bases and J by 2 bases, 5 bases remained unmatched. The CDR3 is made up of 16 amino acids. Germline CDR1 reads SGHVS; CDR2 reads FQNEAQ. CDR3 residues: CASSLMTGGNTDTQYF. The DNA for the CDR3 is TGTGCCAGCAGCTTGATGACAGGGGGCAACACAGATACGCAGTATTTT.

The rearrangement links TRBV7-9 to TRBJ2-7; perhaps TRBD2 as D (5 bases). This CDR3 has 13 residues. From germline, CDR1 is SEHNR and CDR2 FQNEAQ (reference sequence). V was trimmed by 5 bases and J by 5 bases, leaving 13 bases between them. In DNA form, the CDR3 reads TGTGCCAGCAGCCTCGCTCCCGGGAACGAGCAGTACTTC. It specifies CASSLAPGNEQYF. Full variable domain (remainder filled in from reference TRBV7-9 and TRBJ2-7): DTGVSQNPRHKITKRGQNVTFRCDPISEHNRLYWYRQTLGQGPEFLTYFQNEAQLEKSRLLSDRFSAERPKGSFSTLEIQRTEQGDSAMYLCASSLAPGNEQYFGPGTRLTVT.

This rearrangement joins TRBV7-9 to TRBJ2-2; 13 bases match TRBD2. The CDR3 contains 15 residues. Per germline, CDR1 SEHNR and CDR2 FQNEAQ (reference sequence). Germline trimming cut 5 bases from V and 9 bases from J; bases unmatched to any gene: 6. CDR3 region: CASSKTSGGARELFF. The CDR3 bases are TGTGCCAGCAGCAAAACTAGCGGGGGGGCCCGGGAGCTGTTTTTT.

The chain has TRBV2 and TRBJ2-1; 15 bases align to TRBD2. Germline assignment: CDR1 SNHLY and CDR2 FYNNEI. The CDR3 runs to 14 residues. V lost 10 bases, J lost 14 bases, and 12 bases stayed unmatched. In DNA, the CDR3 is TGTGCCAAGCAATTGGGACTAGCGGGGGGCGAAGAGTTCTTC. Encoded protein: CAKQLGLAGGEEFF.

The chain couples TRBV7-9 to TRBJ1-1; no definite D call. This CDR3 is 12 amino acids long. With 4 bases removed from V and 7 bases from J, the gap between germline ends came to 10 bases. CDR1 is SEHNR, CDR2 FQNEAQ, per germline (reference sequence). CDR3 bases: TGTGCCAGCAGCTGGGGTGGGAGTGAAGCTTTCTTT. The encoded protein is CASSWGGSEAFF.

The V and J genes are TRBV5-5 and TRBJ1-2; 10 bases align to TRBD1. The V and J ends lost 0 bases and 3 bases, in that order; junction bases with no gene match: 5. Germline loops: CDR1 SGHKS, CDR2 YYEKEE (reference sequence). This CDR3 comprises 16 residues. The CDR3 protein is CASSLGQGARDYGYTF. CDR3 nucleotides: TGTGCCAGCAGCTTGGGACAGGGGGCGCGTGACTATGGCTACACCTTC.

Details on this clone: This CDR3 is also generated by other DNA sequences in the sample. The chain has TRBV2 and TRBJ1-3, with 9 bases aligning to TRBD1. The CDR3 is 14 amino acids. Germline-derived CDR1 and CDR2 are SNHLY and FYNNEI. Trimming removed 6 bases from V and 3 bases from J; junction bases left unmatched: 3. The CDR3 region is CASSGTGYGNTIYF. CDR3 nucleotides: TGTGCCAGCAGCGGGACAGGGTATGGAAACACCATATATTTT.

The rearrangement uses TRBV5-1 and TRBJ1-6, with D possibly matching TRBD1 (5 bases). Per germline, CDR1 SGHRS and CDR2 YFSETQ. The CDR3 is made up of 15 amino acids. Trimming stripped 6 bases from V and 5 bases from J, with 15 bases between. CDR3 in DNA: TGCGCCAGCACTTCGGGGGAGACAAATAATTCACCCCTCCACTTT. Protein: CASTSGETNNSPLHF.

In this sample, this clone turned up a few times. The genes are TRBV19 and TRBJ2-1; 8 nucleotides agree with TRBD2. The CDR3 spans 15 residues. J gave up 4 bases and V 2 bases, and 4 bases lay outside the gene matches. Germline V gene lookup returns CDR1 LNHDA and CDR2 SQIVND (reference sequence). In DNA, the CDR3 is TGTGCCAGTAGTATAAGTAGCGGGGTTTACAATGAGCAGTTCTTC. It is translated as CASSISSGVYNEQFF.

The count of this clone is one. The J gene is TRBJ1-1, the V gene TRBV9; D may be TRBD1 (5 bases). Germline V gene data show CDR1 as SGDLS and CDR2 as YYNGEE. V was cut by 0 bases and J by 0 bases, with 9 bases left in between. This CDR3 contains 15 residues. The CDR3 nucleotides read TGTGCCAGCAGCGTAGATGCAGGGATGAACACTGAAGCTTTCTTT. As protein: CASSVDAGMNTEAFF.

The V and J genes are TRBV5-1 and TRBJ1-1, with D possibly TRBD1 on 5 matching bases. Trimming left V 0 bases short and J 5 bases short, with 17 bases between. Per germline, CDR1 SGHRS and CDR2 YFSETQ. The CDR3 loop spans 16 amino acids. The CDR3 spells CASSLGLDSVGTEAFF. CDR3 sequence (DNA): TGCGCCAGCAGCTTGGGGTTAGACAGTGTTGGGACTGAAGCTTTCTTT.

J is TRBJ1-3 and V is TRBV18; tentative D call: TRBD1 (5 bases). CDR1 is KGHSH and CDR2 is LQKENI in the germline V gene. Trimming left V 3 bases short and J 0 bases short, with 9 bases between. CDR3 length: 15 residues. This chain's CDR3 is CASSPRGISGNTIYF. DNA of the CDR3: TGTGCCAGCTCACCTCGGGGGATCTCTGGAAACACCATATATTTT.

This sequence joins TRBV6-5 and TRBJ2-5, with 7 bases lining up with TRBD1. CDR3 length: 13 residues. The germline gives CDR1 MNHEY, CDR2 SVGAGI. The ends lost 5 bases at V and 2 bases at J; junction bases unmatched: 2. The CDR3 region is CASSRTGQETQYF. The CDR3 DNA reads TGTGCCAGCAGTCGGACAGGACAAGAGACCCAGTACTTC.

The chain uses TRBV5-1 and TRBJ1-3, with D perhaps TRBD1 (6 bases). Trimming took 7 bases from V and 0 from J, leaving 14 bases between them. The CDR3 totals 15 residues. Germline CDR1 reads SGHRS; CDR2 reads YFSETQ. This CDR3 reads CASSTQGLSGNTIYF. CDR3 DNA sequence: TGCGCCAGCTCGACACAGGGCCTCTCTGGAAACACCATATATTTT. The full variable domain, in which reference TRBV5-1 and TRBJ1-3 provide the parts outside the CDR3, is KAGVTQTPRYLIKTRGQQVTLSCSPISGHRSVSWYQQTPGQGLQFLFEYFSETQRNKGNFPGRFSGRQFSNSRSEMNVSTLELGDSALYLCASSTQGLSGNTIYFGEGSWLTVV.

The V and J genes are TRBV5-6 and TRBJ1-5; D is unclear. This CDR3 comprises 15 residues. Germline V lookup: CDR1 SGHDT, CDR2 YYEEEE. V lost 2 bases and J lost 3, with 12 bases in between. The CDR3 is CASSLRPGYNQPQHF. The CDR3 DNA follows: TGTGCCAGCAGCTTACGACCGGGGTACAATCAGCCCCAGCATTTT.

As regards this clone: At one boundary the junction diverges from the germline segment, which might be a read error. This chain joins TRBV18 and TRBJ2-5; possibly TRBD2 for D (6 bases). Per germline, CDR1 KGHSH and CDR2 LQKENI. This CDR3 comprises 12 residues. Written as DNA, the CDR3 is TGTGTCAGCACGCGGGGATTGGAGACCCAGTACTTC. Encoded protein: CVSTRGLETQYF.

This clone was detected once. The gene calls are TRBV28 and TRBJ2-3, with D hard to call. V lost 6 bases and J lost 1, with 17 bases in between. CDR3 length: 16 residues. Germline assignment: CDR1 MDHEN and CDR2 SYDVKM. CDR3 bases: TGTGCCAGCAGCCAACCCGCCTCTATCGGCACAGATACGCAGTATTTT. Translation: CASSQPASIGTDTQYF.

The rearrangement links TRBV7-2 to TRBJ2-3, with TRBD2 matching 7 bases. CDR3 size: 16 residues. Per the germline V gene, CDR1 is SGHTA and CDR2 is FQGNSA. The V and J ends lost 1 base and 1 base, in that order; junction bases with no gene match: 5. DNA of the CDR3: TGTGCCAGCAGCTTAGTCAGCCTAGCGGGCACAGATACGCAGTATTTT. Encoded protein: CASSLVSLAGTDTQYF.

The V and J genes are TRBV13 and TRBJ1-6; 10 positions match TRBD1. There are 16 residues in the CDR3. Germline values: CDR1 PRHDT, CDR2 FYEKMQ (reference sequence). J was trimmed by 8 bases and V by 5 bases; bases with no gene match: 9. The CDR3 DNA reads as TGTGCCAGCAGCAAGGCCCGACAGGGGGCGGATTCACCCCTCCACTTT. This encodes CASSKARQGADSPLHF.